The 8 T cell receptor beta chains reported below all come from one sample, sequenced in a study of cytomegalovirus exposure and HLA in healthy donors. PCR used 60 Vbeta primers and 13 Jbeta primers. The method was immunoSEQ multiplex PCR; TCRdb's version includes in-frame clones alone and lacks a portion of them. Found here are under 140,000 clones, around 85% of them singletons; the top ten hold more than 1.5%. Material for sequencing was PBMCs. Receptors originate from a man aged 40-50 years in good health and CMV-seronegative.

This chain uses TRBV5-4 with TRBJ2-3; 9 bases match TRBD2. V lost 6 bases to trimming and J lost 4 bases; unmatched junction nucleotides: 9. Germline V gene lookup returns CDR1 SGHNT and CDR2 YYREEE (reference sequence). The CDR3 is 15 amino acids. The CDR3, as DNA: TGTGCCAGCAACTTCGGGACTAGCCTTCCAGATACGCAGTATTTT. Translating gives CASNFGTSLPDTQYF.

V and J are TRBV9 and TRBJ1-5; 10 nucleotides align to TRBD1. The J segment lost 7 bases and the V segment lost 5 bases, leaving 3 bases of the junction unmatched. This CDR3 is 13 amino acids long. Germline V CDR1 and CDR2: SGDLS, YYNGEE. CDR3 DNA sequence: TGTGCCAGCAGTGCGGGACAGGGGCAGCCCCAGCATTTT. Amino acid sequence: CASSAGQGQPQHF.

As DNA, the CDR3 is TGTGCCTGGGGTAAGGGGACAGCTATTCTGAACACTGAAGCTTTCTTT. Its translation: CAWGKGTAILNTEAFF. The chain couples TRBV30 to TRBJ1-1; 7 bases map to TRBD1. Germline assignment: CDR1 GTSNPN and CDR2 SVGIG (reference sequence). The CDR3 is 16 residues long. J lost 0 bases, V lost 5 bases, and 12 bases had no gene match.

V usage is TRBV5-1 and J usage is TRBJ1-2, with unresolved D. The CDR3 is 15 residues long. Germline-derived CDR1 and CDR2 are SGHRS and YFSETQ. V gave up 0 bases and J gave up 6 bases, with 15 bases separating them. CDR3 nucleotides: TGCGCCAGCAGCTTGGGTTTAGAAAGCTCCAATGGCTACACCTTC. Protein product: CASSLGLESSNGYTF.

This clone appeared once. The rearrangement uses TRBV11-2 and TRBJ2-7; 7 nucleotides match TRBD2. V lost 5 bases, J lost 2 bases, and 6 bases stayed unmatched. CDR1 and CDR2 (germline): SGHAT, FQNNGV. The CDR3 sequence is 14 residues long. The CDR3, as DNA: TGTGCCAGCAGCCCCGGTGGGGGGGCCTACGAGCAGTACTTC. Encoded protein: CASSPGGGAYEQYF.

The CDR3 reads CASSEASVQGNYGYTF. The DNA of the CDR3 is TGTGCCAGCAGTGAAGCGTCGGTACAGGGGAACTATGGCTACACCTTC. The chain employs TRBV6-1 and TRBJ1-2, with 7 bases fitting TRBD1. From germline, CDR1 is MNHNS and CDR2 SASEGT. This CDR3 is built from 16 residues. V was clipped by 0 bases and J by 2 bases; unmatched bases: 6.

J is TRBJ1-5 and V is TRBV6-6, with 12 nucleotides matching TRBD1. Germline CDR1 is MNHNY and CDR2 is SVGAGI (reference sequence). The V segment lost 2 bases and the J segment 6 bases; nucleotides outside the gene matches: 5. The CDR3 is made up of 16 amino acids. The chain's CDR3 is CASSYGTGGSGQPQHF. CDR3 sequence (DNA): TGTGCCAGCAGTTACGGGACAGGGGGCTCCGGTCAGCCCCAGCATTTT.

J is TRBJ1-2 and V is TRBV20-1; 8 bases are shared with TRBD1. CDR3 length: 11 residues. Looked up from germline, CDR1 is DFQATT and CDR2 is SNEGSKA (reference sequence). J gave up 8 bases and V 3 bases, and 2 bases lay outside the gene matches. CDR3 sequence: CSARDRAGYTF. The CDR3 nucleotides are TGCAGTGCTAGGGACAGGGCAGGCTACACCTTC.